The clone carrying this T cell receptor (beta chain) was detected only once. The antigen remains undetermined. V lost 0 bases and J 5 bases, leaving 9 bases between the germline ends. This CDR3 is built from 14 residues. Germline assignment: CDR1 SGHRS and CDR2 YFSETQ. The sample is drawn from a study of regulatory T cells in long-lasting Graves disease. The overall study: The definition of persistent Graves' disease was over 5 years of antithyroid drugs with positive TSH receptor antibodies. Study-wide results and caveats: Relative to new patients (roughly 970), persistent patients exhibited greater sharing of public clonotypes (around 2,500).

Time point reported: persistent/refractory GD, antithyroid drugs over 5 years with positive TRAb. TCR sequences were obtained from RNA taken from PBMCs. Assembly of TCR beta libraries relied on iRepertoire HTBI primers together with Arm-PCR of CDR3 regions. Each CDR3 protein is one row after TCRdb ran MiXCR on the multiplex PCR reads. The table has around 460,000 distinct CDR3 sequences, about a fifth seen once. The clonotype comes from a female donor with Graves disease. The specimen comprised peripheral blood mononuclear cells (PBMCs), sampled when the disease was refractory, from a patient treated with antithyroid drugs. This rearrangement joins TRBV5-1 to TRBJ2-1; TRBD1 or TRBD2 may be the D gene (5 bases each). CDR3 amino acids: CASSLGGTDNEQFF. The CDR3 DNA sequence: TGCGCCAGCAGCTTGGGAGGGACCGACAATGAGCAGTTCTTC.